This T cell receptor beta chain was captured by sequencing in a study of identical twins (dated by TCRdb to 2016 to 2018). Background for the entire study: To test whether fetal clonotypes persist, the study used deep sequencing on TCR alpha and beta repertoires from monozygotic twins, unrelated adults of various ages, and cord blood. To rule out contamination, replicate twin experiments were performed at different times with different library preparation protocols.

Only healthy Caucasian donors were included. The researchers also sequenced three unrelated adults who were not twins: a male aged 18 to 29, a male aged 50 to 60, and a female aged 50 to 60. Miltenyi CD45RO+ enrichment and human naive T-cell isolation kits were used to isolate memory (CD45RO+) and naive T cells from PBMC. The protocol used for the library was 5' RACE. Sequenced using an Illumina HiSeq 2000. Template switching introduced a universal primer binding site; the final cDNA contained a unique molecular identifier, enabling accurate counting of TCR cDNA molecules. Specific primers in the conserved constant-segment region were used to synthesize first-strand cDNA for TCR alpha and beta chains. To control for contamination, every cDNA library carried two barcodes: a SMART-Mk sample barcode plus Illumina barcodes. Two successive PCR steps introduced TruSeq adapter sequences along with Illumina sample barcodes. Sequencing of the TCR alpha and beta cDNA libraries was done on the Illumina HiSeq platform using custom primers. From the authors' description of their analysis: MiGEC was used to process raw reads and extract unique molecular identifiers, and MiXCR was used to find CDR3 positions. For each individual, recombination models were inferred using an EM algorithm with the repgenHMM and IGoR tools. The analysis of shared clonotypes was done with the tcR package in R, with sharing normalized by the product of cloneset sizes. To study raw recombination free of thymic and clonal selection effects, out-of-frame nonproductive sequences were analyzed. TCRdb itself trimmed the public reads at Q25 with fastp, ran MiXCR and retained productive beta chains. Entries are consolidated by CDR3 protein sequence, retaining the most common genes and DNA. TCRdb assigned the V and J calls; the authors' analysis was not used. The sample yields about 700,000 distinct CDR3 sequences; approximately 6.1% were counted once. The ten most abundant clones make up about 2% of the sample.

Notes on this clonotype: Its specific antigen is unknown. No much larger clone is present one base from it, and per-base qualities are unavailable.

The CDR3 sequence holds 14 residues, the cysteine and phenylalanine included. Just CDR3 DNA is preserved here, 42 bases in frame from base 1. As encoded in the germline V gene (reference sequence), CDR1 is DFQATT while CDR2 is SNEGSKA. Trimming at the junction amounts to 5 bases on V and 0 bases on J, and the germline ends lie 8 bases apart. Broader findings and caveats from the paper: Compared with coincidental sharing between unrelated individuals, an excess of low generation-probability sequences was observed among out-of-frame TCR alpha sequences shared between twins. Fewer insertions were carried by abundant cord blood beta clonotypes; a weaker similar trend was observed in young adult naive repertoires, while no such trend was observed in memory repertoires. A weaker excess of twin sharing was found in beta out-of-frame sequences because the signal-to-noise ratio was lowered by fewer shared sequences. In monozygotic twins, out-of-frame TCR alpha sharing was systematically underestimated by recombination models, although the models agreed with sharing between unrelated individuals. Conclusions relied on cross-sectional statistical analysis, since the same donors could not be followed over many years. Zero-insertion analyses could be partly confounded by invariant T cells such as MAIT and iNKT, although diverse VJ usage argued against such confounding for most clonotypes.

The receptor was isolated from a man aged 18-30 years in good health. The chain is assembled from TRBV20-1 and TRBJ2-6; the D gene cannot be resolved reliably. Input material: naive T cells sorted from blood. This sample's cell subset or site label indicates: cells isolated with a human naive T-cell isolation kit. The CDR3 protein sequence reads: CSALDGSGANVLTF. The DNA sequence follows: TGCAGTGCTCTGGACGGCTCTGGGGCCAACGTCCTGACTTTC.